This T cell receptor (beta chain) was profiled in a study of graft-versus-host responses after intestinal transplantation. Overall study: Isolated intestinal, liver-intestinal, or multivisceral transplants were what recipients had.

Study-level results: When patients had graft-donor T cell macrochimerism, their allografts held high graft-versus-host to host-versus-graft clonal ratios.

Points on this clone: Its antigen is unidentified.

This CDR3 has 18 residues. After removal of 2 bases from V and 1 base from J, the junction contained 10 bases not matched to a gene. Repertoires were generated with immunoSEQ multiplex PCR, while TCRdb's copy carries only in-frame clones and drops some. The sample lists under 130,000 clones, over 85% seen once, with 1.2% in the top ten. The sample here was unstimulated CD8+ T cells sorted from spleen or lymph node cells, taken before intestinal transplant. This TCR derives from a human donor who received an intestinal transplant. This sequence joins TRBV5-3 and TRBJ2-2; 8 nucleotides line up with TRBD2. TRBV5-3 is reported as an ORF; its role is uncertain. CDR3 amino acids: CARSLSGGVVRNTGELFF. The CDR3 nucleotides are TGTGCCAGAAGCTTATCGGGGGGGGTTGTTAGGAACACCGGGGAGCTGTTTTTT.